This TCR beta chain was captured in a study of cytomegalovirus exposure and HLA in healthy donors. The PCR had 60 Vbeta and 13 Jbeta primers. TCRdb keeps only in-frame clones here, not all; method: immunoSEQ multiplex PCR. There are roughly 250,000 clones in the sample; 80% occur only once, and approximately 0.3% lies in the top ten. The length of the CDR3 is 11 residues. The germline V and J ends were trimmed by 5 bases and 4 bases, with 5 bases remaining between them. CDR1 and CDR2 from the germline V gene are LNHDA and SQIVND (reference sequence). The chain joins TRBV19 to TRBJ1-1; D not certain. The sample consisted of PBMCs. The sequence derives from a girl aged 2 to 10 in good health and CMV-seronegative. The CDR3 protein is CASSRSTEAFF. The CDR3 DNA reads TGTGCCAGTAGTCGTTCCACTGAAGCTTTCTTT.